This entry lists 7 T cell receptor beta chains sequenced from one sample in a study of blood T cell repertoires in COVID-19. The method was immunoSEQ multiplex PCR; TCRdb's version includes in-frame clones alone and lacks a portion of them. Here the sample spans tens of thousands of clones, around 80% being singletons. The sample was peripheral blood. These receptors came from a woman older than 75 with active or convalescent COVID-19.

CDR3 sequence: CASSPGQGNEQYF. The CDR3 bases are TGTGCCAGCTCACCCGGACAGGGAAACGAGCAGTACTTC. V and J are TRBV18 and TRBJ2-7; 8 bases align to TRBD1. Losses at the gene ends were 3 bases for V and 5 bases for J; bases not matched to a gene: 3. CDR1 is KGHSH, CDR2 LQKENI, per germline. The CDR3 is 13 amino acids.

A single count supports this clone. This chain links TRBV11-2 with TRBJ2-7; D remains ambiguous. This CDR3 spans 14 amino acids. The ends were cut back, 6 bases at V and 5 bases at J, with 17 bases in the middle. CDR1 is SGHAT and CDR2 is FQNNGV in the germline V gene. CDR3 sequence reads: CASRWAGGLDEQYF. The CDR3 DNA reads as TGTGCCAGCAGATGGGCCGGTGGTTTGGACGAGCAGTACTTC.

This clone was seen more than once but under ten times. The chain has TRBV5-6 and TRBJ1-1; TRBD1 matches 9 bases. Germline trimming cut 1 base from V and 5 bases from J; bases unmatched to any gene: 9. Germline V gives CDR1 SGHDT, CDR2 YYEEEE. This CDR3 spans 16 amino acids. CDR3 in amino acids: CASSLYPGTGLTEAFF. For the CDR3, the DNA is TGTGCCAGCAGCTTGTACCCCGGGACAGGGTTGACTGAAGCTTTCTTT.

The chain employs TRBV4-3 and TRBJ1-6, with a weak D call TRBD1 (5 bases). Trimming shortened V by 4 bases and J by 6 bases, and 7 bases separated the two germline ends. The CDR3 sequence is 13 residues long. Looked up from germline, CDR1 is LGHNA and CDR2 is YSLEER. The chain's CDR3 is CASSRDSNSPLHF. CDR3 DNA sequence: TGCGCCAGCAGCCGAGACAGTAATTCACCCCTCCACTTT.

This clone appeared once. V and J are TRBV19 and TRBJ1-3; D may be TRBD1 (5 bases). CDR3 size: 16 residues. The germline gives CDR1 LNHDA, CDR2 SQIVND (reference sequence). V lost 3 bases and J lost 0, with 12 bases in between. DNA of the CDR3: TGTGCCAGTAGTATTTATCGGGGGAACTCTGGAAACACCATATATTTT. Translating it yields CASSIYRGNSGNTIYF. Variable domain in full (rest from reference TRBV19 and TRBJ1-3): DGGITQSPKYLFRKEGQNVTLSCEQNLNHDAMYWYRQDPGQGLRLIYYSQIVNDFQKGDIAEGYSVSREKKESFPLTVTSAQKNPTAFYLCASSIYRGNSGNTIYFGEGSWLTVV.

The V call is TRBV18, the J call TRBJ1-1, with D unresolved. V was cut by 3 bases and J by 1 base, with 9 bases left in between. CDR3 length: 14 amino acids. Germline V gene lookup returns CDR1 KGHSH and CDR2 LQKENI. The CDR3 protein is CASSPRVENTEAFF. DNA of the CDR3: TGTGCCAGCTCACCCCGGGTGGAGAACACTGAAGCTTTCTTT.

This sequence joins TRBV29-1 and TRBJ1-2; no firm D call. The CDR3 sequence is 14 residues long. The V end was cut by 6 bases, the J end by 2 bases, with 16 bases between. The germline V gene encodes CDR1 SQVTM and CDR2 ANQGSEA. CDR3 residues: CSVDNPGDNYGYTF. CDR3 nucleotides: TGCAGCGTGGATAACCCCGGAGACAACTATGGCTACACCTTC.